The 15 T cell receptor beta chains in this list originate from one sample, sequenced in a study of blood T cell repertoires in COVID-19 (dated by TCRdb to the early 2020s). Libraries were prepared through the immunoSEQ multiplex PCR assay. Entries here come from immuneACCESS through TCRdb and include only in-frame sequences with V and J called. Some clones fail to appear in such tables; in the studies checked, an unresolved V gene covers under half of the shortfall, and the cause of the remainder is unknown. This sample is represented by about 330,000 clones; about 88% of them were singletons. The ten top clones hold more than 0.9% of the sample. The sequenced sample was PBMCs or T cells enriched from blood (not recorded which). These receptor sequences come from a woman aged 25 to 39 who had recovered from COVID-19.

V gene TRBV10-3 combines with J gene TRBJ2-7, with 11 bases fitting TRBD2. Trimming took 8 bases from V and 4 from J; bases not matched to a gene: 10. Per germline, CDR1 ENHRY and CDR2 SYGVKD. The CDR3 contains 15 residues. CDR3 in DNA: TGTGCCATCGCTGTTCCGACTAGCGGGGTATACGAGCAGTACTTC. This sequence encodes CAIAVPTSGVYEQYF.

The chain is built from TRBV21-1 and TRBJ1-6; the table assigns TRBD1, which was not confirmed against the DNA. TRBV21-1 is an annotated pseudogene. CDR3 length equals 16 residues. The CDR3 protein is CASSKEMGRLGSPLHF. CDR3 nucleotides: TGTGCCAGCAGCAAAGAGATGGGCAGGCTTGGATCACCCCTCCACTTT.

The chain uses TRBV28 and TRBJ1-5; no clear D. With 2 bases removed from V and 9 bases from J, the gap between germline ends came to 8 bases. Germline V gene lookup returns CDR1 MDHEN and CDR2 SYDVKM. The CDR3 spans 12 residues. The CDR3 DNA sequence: TGTGCCAGCAGTTTAGCGGCCCCGCCCCAGCATTTT. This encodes CASSLAAPPQHF.

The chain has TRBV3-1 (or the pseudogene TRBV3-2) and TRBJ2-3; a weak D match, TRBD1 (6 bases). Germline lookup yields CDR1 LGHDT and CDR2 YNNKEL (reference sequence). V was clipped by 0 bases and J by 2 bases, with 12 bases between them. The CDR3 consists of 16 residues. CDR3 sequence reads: CASSQEGAGYTDTQYF. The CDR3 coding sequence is TGTGCCAGCAGCCAAGAGGGGGCTGGTTACACAGATACGCAGTATTTT.

For the CDR3, the DNA is TGTGCCAGCAGTTGCACAGGGGGCGTTTGTGGCTACACCTTC. This codes for CASSCTGGVCGYTF. The gene calls are TRBV6-5 and TRBJ1-2; 9 nucleotides align to TRBD1. The CDR3 has 14 amino acids. From germline, CDR1 is MNHEY and CDR2 SVGAGI. J was trimmed by 7 bases and V by 4 bases; bases with no gene match: 7.

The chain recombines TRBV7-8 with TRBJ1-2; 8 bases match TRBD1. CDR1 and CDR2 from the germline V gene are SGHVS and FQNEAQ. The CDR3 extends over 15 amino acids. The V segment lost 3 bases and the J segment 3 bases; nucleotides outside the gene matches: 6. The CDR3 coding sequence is TGTGCCAGCAGCTTCCGGACAGGGACCGACTATGGCTACACCTTC. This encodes CASSFRTGTDYGYTF. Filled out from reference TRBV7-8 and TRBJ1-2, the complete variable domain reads GAGVSQSPRYKVAKRGQDVALRCDPISGHVSLFWYQQALGQGPEFLTYFQNEAQLDKSGLPSDRFFAERPEGSVSTLKIQRTQQEDSAVYLCASSFRTGTDYGYTFGSGTRLTVV.

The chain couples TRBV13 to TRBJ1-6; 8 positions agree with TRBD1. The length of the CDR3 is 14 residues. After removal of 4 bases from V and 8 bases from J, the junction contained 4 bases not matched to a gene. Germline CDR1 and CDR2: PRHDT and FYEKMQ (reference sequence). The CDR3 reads CASSSDRGDSPLHF. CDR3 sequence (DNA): TGTGCCAGCAGCTCCGACAGGGGAGATTCACCCCTCCACTTT.

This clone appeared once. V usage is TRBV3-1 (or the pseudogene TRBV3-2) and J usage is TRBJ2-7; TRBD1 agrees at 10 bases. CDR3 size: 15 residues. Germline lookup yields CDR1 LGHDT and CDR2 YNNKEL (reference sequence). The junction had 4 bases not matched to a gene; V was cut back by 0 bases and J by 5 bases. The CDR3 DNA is TGTGCCAGCAGCCAAGAAAGGGGACAGGGGAACGAGCAGTACTTC. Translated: CASSQERGQGNEQYF.

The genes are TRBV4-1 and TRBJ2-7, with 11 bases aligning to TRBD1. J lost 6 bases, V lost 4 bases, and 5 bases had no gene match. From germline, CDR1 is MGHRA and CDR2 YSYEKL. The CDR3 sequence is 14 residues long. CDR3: CASSRPGQGGEQYF. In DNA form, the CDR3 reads TGCGCCAGCAGCCGCCCGGGACAGGGGGGCGAGCAGTACTTC.

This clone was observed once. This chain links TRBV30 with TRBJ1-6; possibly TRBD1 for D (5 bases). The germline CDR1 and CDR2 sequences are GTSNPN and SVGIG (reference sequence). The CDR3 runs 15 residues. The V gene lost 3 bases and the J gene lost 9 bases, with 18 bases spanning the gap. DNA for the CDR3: TGTGCCTGGAGGCAAAGAGTGGACAAGGCTTCACCCCTCCACTTT. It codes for CAWRQRVDKASPLHF.

DNA for the CDR3: TGTGCCTGGAGCCGGGGGACAGGGATTTACGAGCAGTACTTC. It codes for CAWSRGTGIYEQYF. This sequence joins TRBV30 and TRBJ2-7, with 9 bases lining up with TRBD1. The V gene's germline CDR1 is GTSNPN and CDR2 SVGIG (reference sequence). The CDR3 is 14 amino acids. The junction had 7 bases not matched to a gene; V was cut back by 3 bases and J by 4 bases.

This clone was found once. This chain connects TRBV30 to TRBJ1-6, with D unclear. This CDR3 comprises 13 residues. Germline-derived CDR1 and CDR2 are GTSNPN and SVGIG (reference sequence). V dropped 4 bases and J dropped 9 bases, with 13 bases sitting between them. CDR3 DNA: TGTGCCTGGATGGAGGACGATCCTTCACCCCTCCACTTT. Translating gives CAWMEDDPSPLHF.

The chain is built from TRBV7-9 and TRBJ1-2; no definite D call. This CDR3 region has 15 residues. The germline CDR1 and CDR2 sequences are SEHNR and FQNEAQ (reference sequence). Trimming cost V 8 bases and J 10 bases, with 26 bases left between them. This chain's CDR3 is CASSTTIVTPPDYTF. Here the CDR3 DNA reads TGTGCCAGCTCAACTACTATCGTAACTCCTCCTGACTACACCTTC.

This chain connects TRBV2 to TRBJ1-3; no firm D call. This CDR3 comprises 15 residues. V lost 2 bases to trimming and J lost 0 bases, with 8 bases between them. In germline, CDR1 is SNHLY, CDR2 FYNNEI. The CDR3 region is CASSELSTSGNTIYF. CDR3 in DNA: TGTGCCAGCAGTGAACTCAGTACCTCTGGAAACACCATATATTTT.

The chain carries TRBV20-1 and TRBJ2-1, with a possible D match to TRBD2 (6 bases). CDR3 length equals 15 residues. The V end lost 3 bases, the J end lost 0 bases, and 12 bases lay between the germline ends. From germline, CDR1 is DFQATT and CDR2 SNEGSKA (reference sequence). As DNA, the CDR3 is TGCAGTGCTAGTAGTCCTAGCGTCTCCTACAATGAGCAGTTCTTC. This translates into CSASSPSVSYNEQFF.